Presented here are 27 T cell receptor beta chains from one specimen sequenced in a study of cytomegalovirus exposure and HLA in healthy donors. The PCR contained 60 Vbeta and 13 Jbeta primers. The repertoire was sequenced with immunoSEQ multiplex PCR; TCRdb's copy has only in-frame clones and lacks some. The sample shows around 130,000 clones, 6.5% to 9.5% of them seen only once. Sequenced sample: PBMCs. The source of these receptors is a woman aged 40 to 50 in good health and CMV-seropositive.

The J gene is TRBJ1-3, the V gene TRBV30, with D possibly TRBD1 on 6 matching bases. CDR1 is GTSNPN and CDR2 is SVGIG in the germline V gene (reference sequence). V gave up 0 bases and J gave up 4 bases, with 16 bases separating them. There are 16 residues in the CDR3. Written as DNA, the CDR3 is TGTGCCTGGAGTGTGACAGGCATATTACACGGAAACACCATATATTTT. This gives the protein CAWSVTGILHGNTIYF. The full variable domain, in which reference TRBV30 and TRBJ1-3 provide the parts outside the CDR3, is SQTIHQWPATLVQPVGSPLSLECTVEGTSNPNLYWYRQAAGRGLQLLFYSVGIGQISSEVPQNLSASRPQDRQFILSSKKLLLSDSGFYLCAWSVTGILHGNTIYFGEGSWLTVV.

This clone appeared a few times. This chain joins TRBV7-6 and TRBJ2-3; possibly TRBD2 for D (5 bases). The germline gives CDR1 SGHVS, CDR2 FNYEAQ. This CDR3 is built from 12 residues. Trimming removed 2 bases from V and 6 bases from J, with 6 bases in between. CDR3 nucleotides: TGTGCCAGCAGCTTAAGGGAGGATACGCAGTATTTT. Its translation: CASSLREDTQYF.

This clone was seen only a few times. The chain employs TRBV27 and TRBJ1-5, with D perhaps matching TRBD1 (5 bases). Germline CDR1 reads MNHEY; CDR2 reads SMNVEV (reference sequence). The CDR3 runs 14 residues. V lost 3 bases, J lost 3 bases, and 9 bases lay in between. CDR3 protein: CASSFSGPNQPQHF. For the CDR3, the DNA is TGTGCCAGCAGTTTCTCAGGGCCCAATCAGCCCCAGCATTTT.

This chain links TRBV5-1 with TRBJ1-3; possible D gene TRBD1, 5 bases. The CDR3 has 15 residues. The V end lost 0 bases, the J end lost 1 base, and 8 bases lay between the germline ends. CDR1 and CDR2 from the germline V gene are SGHRS and YFSETQ. CDR3 sequence: CASSLDGASGNTIYF. DNA for the CDR3: TGCGCCAGCAGCTTGGATGGGGCGTCTGGAAACACCATATATTTT.

This clone has just a few counts. The CDR3 here is CASSQDERVGYEQYF. CDR3 DNA: TGTGCCAGCAGCCAAGACGAGCGGGTGGGCTACGAGCAGTACTTC. V usage is TRBV4-2 and J usage is TRBJ2-7; TRBD2 is a possible D gene (6 bases). Germline lookup yields CDR1 LGHNA and CDR2 YNFKEQ. The length of the CDR3 is 15 residues. Between the trimmed V and J ends, which lost 0 bases and 3 bases, there was a span of 12 bases.

This clone has more than one count but fewer than ten. The J gene is TRBJ2-1, the V gene TRBV5-1, with 7 bases aligning to TRBD2. CDR1 is SGHRS, CDR2 YFSETQ, per germline. The V segment lost 0 bases and the J segment 5 bases; nucleotides outside the gene matches: 5. This CDR3 is 15 amino acids long. As DNA, the CDR3 is TGCGCCAGCAGCTTGGCGCTAGCGGCAAACAATGAGCAGTTCTTC. Protein: CASSLALAANNEQFF.

The rearrangement links TRBV7-9 to TRBJ2-7, with 7 bases that match TRBD1. V gave up 1 base and J gave up 2 bases; unmatched junction bases: 8. Germline-derived CDR1 and CDR2 are SEHNR and FQNEAQ (reference sequence). This CDR3 is built from 16 residues. The CDR3 protein is CASSLGPGTATYEQYF. The CDR3 DNA reads as TGTGCCAGCAGCTTAGGGCCCGGGACAGCTACCTACGAGCAGTACTTC.

V is TRBV7-2 and J is TRBJ1-2; D is unresolved. The V gene's germline CDR1 is SGHTA and CDR2 FQGNSA. V was clipped by 1 base and J by 8 bases, with 8 bases between them. The CDR3 consists of 12 residues. DNA of the CDR3: TGTGCCAGCAGCTTAGGCAGATACGGCTACACCTTC. Residues: CASSLGRYGYTF.

This chain links TRBV9 with TRBJ1-2; perhaps TRBD1 as D (5 bases). The germline CDR1 and CDR2 sequences are SGDLS and YYNGEE. The CDR3 totals 13 residues. The V and J ends lost 5 bases and 3 bases respectively, with 11 bases between them. The CDR3, as DNA: TGTGCCAGCAGAGGTCCGGGGGACTATGGCTACACCTTC. The encoded protein is CASRGPGDYGYTF.

There are a few counts of this clone. This sequence joins TRBV4-1 and TRBJ1-5; tentatively, D is TRBD1 (5 bases). Germline loops: CDR1 MGHRA, CDR2 YSYEKL. V shed 3 bases and J shed 6 bases, with 15 bases lying between them. The CDR3 is made up of 15 amino acids. CDR3 in DNA: TGCGCCAGCAGCCATACGGGGGGGACCGGTCAGCCCCAGCATTTT. Encoded protein: CASSHTGGTGQPQHF.

This sequence joins TRBV10-3 and TRBJ2-5, with D tentatively TRBD1 (5 bases). Germline V gives CDR1 ENHRY, CDR2 SYGVKD. The CDR3 extends over 15 amino acids. V was pared by 2 bases and J by 5 bases, with 15 bases between. CDR3 DNA: TGTGCCATCAGTGAGGGACATATTGGAGATGAGACCCAGTACTTC. This translates into CAISEGHIGDETQYF.

This rearrangement joins TRBV7-6 to TRBJ2-7, with a possible D match to TRBD1 (6 bases). Trimming removed 5 bases from V and 2 bases from J, with 13 bases in between. Germline CDR1 and CDR2: SGHVS and FNYEAQ. The CDR3 is made up of 14 amino acids. The CDR3 region has the DNA TGTGCCAGCAGCGGACGGACAGACCCCTACGAGCAGTACTTC. The encoded protein is CASSGRTDPYEQYF.

This clone was counted only a few times. The V call is TRBV20-1, the J call TRBJ1-1; D is unresolved. The V end was cut by 3 bases, the J end by 5 bases, with 7 bases between. The CDR3 runs to 11 residues. The germline gives CDR1 DFQATT, CDR2 SNEGSKA (reference sequence). The CDR3 here is CSARGRTEAFF. CDR3 DNA: TGCAGTGCTAGGGGGAGAACTGAAGCTTTCTTT.

In this sample, this clone turned up a few times. The chain recombines TRBV6-1 with TRBJ1-5; D may be TRBD1 (5 bases). The V gene's germline CDR1 is MNHNS and CDR2 SASEGT. V gave up 7 bases and J gave up 7 bases, with 17 bases separating them. This CDR3 is built from 14 residues. CDR3: CASKQGQGTQPQHF. CDR3 DNA sequence: TGTGCCAGCAAGCAAGGGCAGGGAACCCAGCCCCAGCATTTT.

The chain combines TRBV5-5 with TRBJ2-1, with D uncertain. V dropped 2 bases and J dropped 8 bases, with 8 bases sitting between them. CDR1 SGHKS and CDR2 YYEKEE come from the germline V gene (reference sequence). This CDR3 has 12 residues. CDR3 amino acids: CASSLGEDEQFF. The CDR3 DNA follows: TGTGCCAGCAGCTTAGGAGAGGATGAGCAGTTCTTC.

The chain is built from TRBV5-1 and TRBJ1-1; a weak D match, TRBD1 (5 bases). Between the trimmed V and J ends, which lost 0 bases and 3 bases, there was a span of 9 bases. This CDR3 has 14 amino acids. Germline CDR1 reads SGHRS; CDR2 reads YFSETQ. Here the CDR3 reads CASSLGVTDTEAFF. CDR3 nucleotide sequence: TGCGCCAGCAGCTTGGGGGTGACAGACACTGAAGCTTTCTTT.

V and J are TRBV7-6 and TRBJ2-1, with 9 bases that match TRBD2. This CDR3 has 15 amino acids. The germline V gene has CDR1 SGHVS and CDR2 FNYEAQ. V lost 3 bases and J lost 5; bases outside the gene matches: 5. CDR3 nucleotide sequence: TGTGCCAGCAGCTTCTTGGCGGGGGGGAACAATGAGCAGTTCTTC. This codes for CASSFLAGGNNEQFF.

The chain employs TRBV7-6 and TRBJ2-5, with 8 bases lining up with TRBD2. The CDR3 consists of 16 residues. Losses at the gene ends were 4 bases for V and 2 bases for J; bases not matched to a gene: 9. Germline V gene data show CDR1 as SGHVS and CDR2 as FNYEAQ. Here the CDR3 DNA reads TGTGCCAGCAGCTCCCTGGAAATAGCGGGGCAAGAGACCCAGTACTTC. This gives the protein CASSSLEIAGQETQYF.

The rearrangement joins TRBV5-5 to TRBJ2-2; TRBD1 agrees at 8 bases. The V gene end was trimmed by 3 bases and the J gene end by 1 base; junction bases not matched to a gene: 5. Germline loops: CDR1 SGHKS, CDR2 YYEKEE (reference sequence). This CDR3 comprises 16 residues. The CDR3 DNA reads TGTGCCAGCAGCTCCTCCGGGACAGGGAACACCGGGGAGCTGTTTTTT. As protein: CASSSSGTGNTGELFF.

This clone has more than one count but fewer than ten. The rearrangement uses TRBV4-2 and TRBJ2-3; 8 nucleotides align to TRBD2. This CDR3 is 15 amino acids long. The J segment lost 4 bases and the V segment lost 1 base, leaving 4 bases of the junction unmatched. Looked up from germline, CDR1 is LGHNA and CDR2 is YNFKEQ. This CDR3 reads CASSQAGGDADTQYF. CDR3 DNA: TGTGCCAGCAGCCAAGCCGGGGGGGACGCAGATACGCAGTATTTT.

A few counts support this clone. V is TRBV6-1 and J is TRBJ2-3; D gene unclear. Trimming shortened V by 3 bases and J by 6 bases, and 10 bases separated the two germline ends. The CDR3 contains 13 residues. CDR1 MNHNS and CDR2 SASEGT come from the germline V gene. The CDR3, as DNA: TGTGCCAGCAGTGACTTTTACGGGGATACGCAGTATTTT. Residues: CASSDFYGDTQYF.

The J gene is TRBJ1-5, the V gene TRBV30; no reliable D call. Germline V gene data show CDR1 as GTSNPN and CDR2 as SVGIG (reference sequence). The CDR3 is 13 amino acids. The DNA of the CDR3 is TGTGCTTCCGCGGGAGGATGGGATCAGCCCCAGCATTTT. Protein sequence: CASAGGWDQPQHF.

The chain combines TRBV30 with TRBJ1-2, with 8 bases aligning to TRBD1. This CDR3 is 15 amino acids long. Germline CDR1 is GTSNPN and CDR2 is SVGIG (reference sequence). V gave up 0 bases and J gave up 5 bases; unmatched junction bases: 8. The CDR3 nucleotides are TGTGCCTGGAGTGTACCAGGGGGCGCGGAATATGGCTACACCTTC. This gives the protein CAWSVPGGAEYGYTF.

The V call is TRBV7-9, the J call TRBJ1-2, with 9 bases identical to TRBD1. The germline CDR1 and CDR2 sequences are SEHNR and FQNEAQ (reference sequence). V lost 4 bases and J lost 8; bases outside the gene matches: 14. There are 16 residues in the CDR3. The CDR3 nucleotides are TGTGCCAGCAGCTCGGGACAGGGAACGTTAATTGGCGGCTACACCTTC. It encodes CASSSGQGTLIGGYTF.

V usage is TRBV19 and J usage is TRBJ1-1; possible D gene TRBD1, 5 bases. Germline lookup yields CDR1 LNHDA and CDR2 SQIVND (reference sequence). The CDR3 runs to 13 residues. Trimming removed 5 bases from V and 9 bases from J, with 16 bases in between. The chain's CDR3 is CASSPDSWKKAFF. CDR3 nucleotide sequence: TGTGCCAGTAGTCCCGACAGCTGGAAAAAAGCTTTCTTT.

In its sample, this clone was seen a few times. The chain recombines TRBV11-2 with TRBJ2-2; D uncertain. The CDR3 runs to 11 residues. V was pared by 5 bases and J by 6 bases, with 4 bases between. Germline V CDR1 and CDR2: SGHAT, FQNNGV. CDR3 nucleotide sequence: TGTGCCAGCAGCCGTGCCGGGGAGCTGTTTTTT. It translates to CASSRAGELFF.

This clone was counted a few times. This chain uses TRBV5-1 with TRBJ2-5; the match to TRBD2 covers 10 bases. This CDR3 contains 15 residues. Germline-derived CDR1 and CDR2 are SGHRS and YFSETQ. Trimming cost V 1 base and J 7 bases; bases outside gene matches: 7. The CDR3 DNA follows: TGCGCCAGCAGCTTGACTAGCGGGGCCAGGGGGACCCAGTACTTC. It translates to CASSLTSGARGTQYF.